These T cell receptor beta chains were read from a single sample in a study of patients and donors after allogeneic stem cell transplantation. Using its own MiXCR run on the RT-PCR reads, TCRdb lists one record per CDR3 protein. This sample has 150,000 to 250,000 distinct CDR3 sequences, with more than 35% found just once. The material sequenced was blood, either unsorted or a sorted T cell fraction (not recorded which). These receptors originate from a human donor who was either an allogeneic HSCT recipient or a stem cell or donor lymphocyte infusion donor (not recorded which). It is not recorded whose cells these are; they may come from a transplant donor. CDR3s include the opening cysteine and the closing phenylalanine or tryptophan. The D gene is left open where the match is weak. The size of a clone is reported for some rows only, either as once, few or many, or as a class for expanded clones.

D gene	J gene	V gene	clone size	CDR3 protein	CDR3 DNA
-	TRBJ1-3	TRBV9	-	CASSVELQDTSGNTIYF	TGTGCCAGCAGCGTAGAGCTCCAGGATACCTCTGGAAACACCATATATTTT
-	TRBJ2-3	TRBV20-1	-	CSARGSEGTDTQYF	TGCAGTGCTAGAGGGTCAGAAGGGACAGATACGCAGTATTTT
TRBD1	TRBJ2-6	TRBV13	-	CASREGQGAGANVLTF	TGTGCCAGCAGAGAAGGACAGGGTGCAGGGGCCAACGTCCTGACTTTC
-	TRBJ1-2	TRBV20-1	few	CSAREAGLYGYTF	TGCAGTGCTAGAGAGGCAGGGCTCTATGGCTACACCTTC
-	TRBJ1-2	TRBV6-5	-	CASGHPGEGSNGYTF	TGTGCCAGCGGACACCCCGGGGAGGGGTCGAATGGCTACACCTTC
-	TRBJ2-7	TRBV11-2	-	CASSLAFYEQYF	TGTGCCAGCAGCTTAGCTTTCTACGAGCAGTATTTC
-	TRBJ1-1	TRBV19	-	CASSIEVSTEAFF	TGTGCCAGTAGTATCGAGGTTAGCACTGAAGCTTTCTTT
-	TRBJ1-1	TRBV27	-	CASAEPGPNTEAFF	TGTGCCAGCGCCGAACCGGGGCCGAACACTGAAGCTTTCTTT
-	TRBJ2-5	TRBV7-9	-	CASSLAYGLDLEETQYF	TGTGCCAGCAGCTTAGCATATGGACTCGATTTAGAAGAGACCCAGTACTTC
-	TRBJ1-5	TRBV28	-	CASSFPYRDIDSNQPQHF	TGTGCCAGCAGTTTCCCATACCGGGACATTGATAGCAATCAGCCCCAGCATTTT
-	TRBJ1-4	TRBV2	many	CASSERWERNEKLFF	TGTGCCAGCAGTGAACGGTGGGAGAGGAATGAAAAACTGTTTTTT
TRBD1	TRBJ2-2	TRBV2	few	CASSKTQGAIAGELFF	TGTGCCAGCAGTAAAACCCAGGGGGCTATCGCCGGGGAGCTGTTTTTT
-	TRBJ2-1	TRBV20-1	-	CSAREMTNEQFF	TGCAGTGCTAGAGAAATGACAAATGAGCAGTTCTTC
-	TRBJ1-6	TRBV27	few	CASSLGGANSPLHF	TGTGCCAGCAGTTTGGGGGGGGCCAATTCACCCCTCCACTTT
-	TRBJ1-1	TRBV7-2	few	CASSFKNLNTEAFF	TGTGCCAGCAGCTTCAAGAACTTGAACACTGAAGCTTTCTTT
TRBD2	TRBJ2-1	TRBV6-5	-	CFLAGANNEQFF	TGTTTCCTAGCGGGGGCGAACAATGAGCAGTTCTTC
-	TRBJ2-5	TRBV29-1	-	CSMPSGLRETQYF	TGCAGCATGCCCAGCGGCCTGAGGGAGACCCAGTACTTC
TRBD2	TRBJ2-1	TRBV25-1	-	CASSELAGGPNEQFF	TGTGCCAGCAGTGAACTAGCGGGAGGGCCAAATGAGCAGTTCTTC
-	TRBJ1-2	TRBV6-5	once	CASSLGHVLGNNGYTF	TGTGCCAGCAGCCTGGGACACGTTTTAGGAAACAATGGCTACACCTTC
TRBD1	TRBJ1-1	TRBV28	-	CASSLKGASSEAFF	TGTGCCAGCAGTTTAAAGGGGGCAAGCTCTGAAGCTTTCTTT
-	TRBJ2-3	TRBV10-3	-	CAIGGPPLLTDTQYF	TGTGCCATCGGGGGCCCTCCCCTTTTAACAGATACGCAGTATTTT
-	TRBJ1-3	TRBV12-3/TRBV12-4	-	CASSLRVYGSYSGNTIYF	TGTGCCAGCAGTTTAAGGGTGTACGGCAGTTACTCTGGAAACACCATATATTTT
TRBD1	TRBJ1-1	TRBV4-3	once	CASSQVDRMNTEAFF	TGCGCCAGCAGCCAAGTGGACAGGATGAACACTGAAGCTTTCTTT
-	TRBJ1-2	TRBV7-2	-	CASSLDQIYGYTF	TGTGCCAGCAGCTTAGACCAGATTTATGGCTACACCTTC
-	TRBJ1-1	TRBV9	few	CASSVVPGAEAFF	TGTGCCAGCAGCGTAGTTCCAGGGGCTGAAGCTTTCTTT
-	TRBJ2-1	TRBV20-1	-	CSARAPRGDIPNEQFF	TGCAGTGCTAGGGCTCCCAGGGGCGATATTCCCAATGAGCAGTTCTTC
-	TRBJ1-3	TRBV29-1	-	CSVRDSIPGNTIYF	TGCAGCGTCCGTGACAGCATCCCTGGAAACACCATATATTTT
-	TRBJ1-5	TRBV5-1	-	CASSLGDNSNQPQHF	TGCGCCAGCAGCTTGGGGGACAATAGCAATCAGCCCCAGCATTTT
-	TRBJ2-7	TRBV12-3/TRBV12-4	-	CASRGPTGTPFSYEQYF	TGTGCCAGCAGAGGCCCCACCGGGACTCCCTTCTCCTACGAGCAGTACTTC
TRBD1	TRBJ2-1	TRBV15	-	CATSSPDRGLSGVFF	TGTGCCACCAGCAGTCCGGACAGGGGCCTCTCCGGTGTGTTCTTC
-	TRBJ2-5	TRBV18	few	CASSPTGQQETQYF	TGTGCCAGCTCCCCAACAGGACAGCAAGAGACCCAGTACTTC
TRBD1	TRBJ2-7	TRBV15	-	CATSPTRTGSSYEQYF	TGTGCCACCAGCCCAACCAGGACAGGAAGCTCCTACGAGCAGTACTTC
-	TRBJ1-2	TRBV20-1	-	CSASNQFNYGYTF	TGCAGTGCTAGTAATCAGTTTAACTATGGCTACACCTTC
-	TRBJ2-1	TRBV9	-	CASSVGRNEQFF	TGTGCCAGCAGCGTCGGTAGGAATGAGCAGTTCTTC
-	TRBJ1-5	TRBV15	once	CATSRAHAGAQPQHF	TGTGCCACCAGCAGAGCACACGCAGGGGCTCAGCCCCAGCATTTT
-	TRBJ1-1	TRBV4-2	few	CASSQDPGGNTEAFF	TGTGCCAGCAGCCAAGATCCGGGAGGGAACACTGAAGCTTTCTTT
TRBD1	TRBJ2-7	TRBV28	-	CASSIYRDRYYEQYF	TGTGCCAGCAGTATCTACCGGGACAGATACTACGAGCAGTACTTC
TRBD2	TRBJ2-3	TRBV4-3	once	CASSQESAGARYF	TGCGCCAGCAGCCAAGAATCAGCGGGGGCCCGGTATTTT
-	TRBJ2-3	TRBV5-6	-	CASSSGEIADTQYF	TGTGCCAGCAGCTCGGGAGAGATCGCAGATACGCAGTATTTT